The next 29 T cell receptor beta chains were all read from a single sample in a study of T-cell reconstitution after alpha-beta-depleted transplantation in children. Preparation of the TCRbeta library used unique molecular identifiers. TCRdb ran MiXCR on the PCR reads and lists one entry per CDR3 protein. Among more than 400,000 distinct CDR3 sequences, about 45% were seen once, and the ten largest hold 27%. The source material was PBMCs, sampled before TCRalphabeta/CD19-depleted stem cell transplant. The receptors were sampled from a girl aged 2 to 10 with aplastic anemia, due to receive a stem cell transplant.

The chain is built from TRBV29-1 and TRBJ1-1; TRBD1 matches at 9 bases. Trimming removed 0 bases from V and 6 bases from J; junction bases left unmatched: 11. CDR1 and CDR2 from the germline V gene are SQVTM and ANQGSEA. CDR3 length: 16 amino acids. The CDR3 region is CSVEDVTGGLGAEAFF. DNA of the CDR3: TGCAGCGTTGAAGATGTTACAGGGGGCTTGGGTGCTGAAGCTTTCTTT.

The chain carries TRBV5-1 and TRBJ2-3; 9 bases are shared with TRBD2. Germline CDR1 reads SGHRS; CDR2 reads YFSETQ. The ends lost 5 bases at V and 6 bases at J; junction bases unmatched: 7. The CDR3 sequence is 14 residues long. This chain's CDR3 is CASRSVAGADTQYF. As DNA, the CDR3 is TGCGCCAGCAGATCAGTAGCGGGAGCTGATACGCAGTATTTT.

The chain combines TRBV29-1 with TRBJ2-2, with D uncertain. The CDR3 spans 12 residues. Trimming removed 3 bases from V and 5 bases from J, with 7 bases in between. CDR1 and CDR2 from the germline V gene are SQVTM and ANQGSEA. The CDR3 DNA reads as TGCAGCGTTGACTTCCCAACCGGGGAGCTGTTTTTT. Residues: CSVDFPTGELFF.

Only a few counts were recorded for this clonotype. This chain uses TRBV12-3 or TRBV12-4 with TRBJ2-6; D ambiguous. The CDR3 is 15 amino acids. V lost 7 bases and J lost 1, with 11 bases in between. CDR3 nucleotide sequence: TGTGCCAGCAAGTGGGCCTGGTCTGGGGCCAACGTCCTGACTTTC. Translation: CASKWAWSGANVLTF.

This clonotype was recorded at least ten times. The chain's CDR3 is CASSLEGGSSYEQYF. CDR3 coding DNA: TGTGCCAGCAGCCTAGAGGGCGGTAGCTCCTACGAGCAGTACTTC. The genes are TRBV7-2 and TRBJ2-7; TRBD2 is a possible D gene (5 bases). Germline V lookup: CDR1 SGHTA, CDR2 FQGNSA. The germline V and J ends were trimmed by 5 bases and 0 bases, with 14 bases remaining between them. The CDR3 spans 15 residues.

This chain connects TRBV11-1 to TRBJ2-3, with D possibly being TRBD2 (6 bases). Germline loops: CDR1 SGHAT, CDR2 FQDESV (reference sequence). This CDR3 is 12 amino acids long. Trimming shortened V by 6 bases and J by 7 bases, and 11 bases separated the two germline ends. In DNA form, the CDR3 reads TGTGCCAGCAGGGGGGAGGCGCATACGCAGTATTTT. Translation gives CASRGEAHTQYF.

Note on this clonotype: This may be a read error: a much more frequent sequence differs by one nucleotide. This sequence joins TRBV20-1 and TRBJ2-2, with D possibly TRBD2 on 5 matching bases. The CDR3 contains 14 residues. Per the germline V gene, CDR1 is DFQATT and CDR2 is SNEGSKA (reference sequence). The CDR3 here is CSARPGLNTGEPFF. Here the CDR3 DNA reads TGCAGTGCTAGACCCGGGTTGAACACCGGGGAGCCGTTTTTT.

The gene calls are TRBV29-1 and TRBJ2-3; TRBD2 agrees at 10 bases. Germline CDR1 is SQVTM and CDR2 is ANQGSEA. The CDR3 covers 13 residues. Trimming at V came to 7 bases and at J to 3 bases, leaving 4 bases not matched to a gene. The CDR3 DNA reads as TGCAGCGGCGGGACTAGCGCTACAGATACGCAGTATTTT. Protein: CSGGTSATDTQYF.

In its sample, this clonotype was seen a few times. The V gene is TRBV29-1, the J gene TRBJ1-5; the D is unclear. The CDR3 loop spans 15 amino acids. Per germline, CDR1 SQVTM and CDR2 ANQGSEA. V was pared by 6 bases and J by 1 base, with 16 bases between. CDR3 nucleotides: TGCAGCGTAATCTGGCTAAACCCAAGCAATCAGCCCCAGCATTTT. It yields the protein CSVIWLNPSNQPQHF.

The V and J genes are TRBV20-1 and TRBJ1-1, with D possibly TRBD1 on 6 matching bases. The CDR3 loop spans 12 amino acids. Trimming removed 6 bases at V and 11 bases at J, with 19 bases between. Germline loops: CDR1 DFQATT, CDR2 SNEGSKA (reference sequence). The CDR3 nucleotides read TGCAGTGCCAGGGGCTCCCCAGGGGAGGCTTTCTTT. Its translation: CSARGSPGEAFF.

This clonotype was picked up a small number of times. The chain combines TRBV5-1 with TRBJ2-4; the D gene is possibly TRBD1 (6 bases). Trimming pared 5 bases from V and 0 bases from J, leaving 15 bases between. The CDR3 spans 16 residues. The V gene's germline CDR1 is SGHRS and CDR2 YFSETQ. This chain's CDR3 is CASRQGDRLAKNIQYF. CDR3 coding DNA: TGCGCCAGCAGACAGGGCGATCGTCTAGCCAAAAACATTCAGTACTTC.

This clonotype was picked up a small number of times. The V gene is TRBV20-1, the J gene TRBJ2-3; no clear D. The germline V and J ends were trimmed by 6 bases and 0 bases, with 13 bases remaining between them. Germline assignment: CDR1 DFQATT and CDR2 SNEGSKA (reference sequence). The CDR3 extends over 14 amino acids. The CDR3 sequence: CSARPRRSTDTQYF. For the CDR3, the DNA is TGCAGTGCCCGACCTCGCCGTAGCACAGATACGCAGTATTTT.

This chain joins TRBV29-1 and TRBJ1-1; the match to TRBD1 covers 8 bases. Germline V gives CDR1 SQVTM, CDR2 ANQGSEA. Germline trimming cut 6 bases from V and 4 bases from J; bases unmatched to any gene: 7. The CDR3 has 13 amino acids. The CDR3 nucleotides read TGCAGCGTCGAACAGGGGGGGGGCACTGAAGCTTTCTTT. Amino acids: CSVEQGGGTEAFF.

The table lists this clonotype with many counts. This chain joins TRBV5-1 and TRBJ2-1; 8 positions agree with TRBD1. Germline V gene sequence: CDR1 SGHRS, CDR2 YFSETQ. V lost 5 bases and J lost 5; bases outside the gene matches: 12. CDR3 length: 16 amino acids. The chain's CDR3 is CASSNFQGAGNNEQFF. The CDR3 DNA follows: TGCGCCAGCAGTAACTTTCAGGGGGCCGGGAACAATGAGCAGTTCTTC. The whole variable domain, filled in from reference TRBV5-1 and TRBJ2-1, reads KAGVTQTPRYLIKTRGQQVTLSCSPISGHRSVSWYQQTPGQGLQFLFEYFSETQRNKGNFPGRFSGRQFSNSRSEMNVSTLELGDSALYLCASSNFQGAGNNEQFFGPGTRLTVL.

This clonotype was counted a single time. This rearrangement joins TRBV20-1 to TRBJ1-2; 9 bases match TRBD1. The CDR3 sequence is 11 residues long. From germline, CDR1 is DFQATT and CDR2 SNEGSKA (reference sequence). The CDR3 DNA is TGCAGGGTGACAGGGGGTCACGCCTACACCTTC. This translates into CRVTGGHAYTF.

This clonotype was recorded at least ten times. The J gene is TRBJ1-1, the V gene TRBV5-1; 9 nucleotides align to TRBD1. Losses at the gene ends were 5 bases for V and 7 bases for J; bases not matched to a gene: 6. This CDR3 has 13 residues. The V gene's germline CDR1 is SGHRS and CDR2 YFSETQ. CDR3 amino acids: CASSTTGGGEAFF. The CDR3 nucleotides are TGCGCCAGCAGTACGACAGGGGGTGGTGAAGCTTTCTTT.

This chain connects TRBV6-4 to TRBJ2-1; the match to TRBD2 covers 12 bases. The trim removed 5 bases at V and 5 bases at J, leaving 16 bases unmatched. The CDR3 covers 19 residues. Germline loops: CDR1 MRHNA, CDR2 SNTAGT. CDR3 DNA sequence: TGTGCCAGCAGTAACCGACCTAGCGGGGGGGCCGGTGATCACAATGAGCAGTTCTTC. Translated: CASSNRPSGGAGDHNEQFF.

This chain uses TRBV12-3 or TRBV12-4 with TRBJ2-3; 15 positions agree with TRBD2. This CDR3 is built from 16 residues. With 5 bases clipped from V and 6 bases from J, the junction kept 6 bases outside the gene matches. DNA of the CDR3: TGTGCCAGCAGTATTGGACTAGCGGGAGGGCCGGATACGCAGTATTTT. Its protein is CASSIGLAGGPDTQYF.

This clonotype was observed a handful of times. CDR3 in DNA: TGTGCCATCAGTGACCCAGGGGGCAAAAACATTCAGTACTTC. This codes for CAISDPGGKNIQYF. The chain employs TRBV10-3 and TRBJ2-4; 7 nucleotides agree with TRBD1. V gave up 3 bases and J gave up 3 bases; unmatched junction bases: 2. Germline values: CDR1 ENHRY, CDR2 SYGVKD. The CDR3 loop spans 14 amino acids.

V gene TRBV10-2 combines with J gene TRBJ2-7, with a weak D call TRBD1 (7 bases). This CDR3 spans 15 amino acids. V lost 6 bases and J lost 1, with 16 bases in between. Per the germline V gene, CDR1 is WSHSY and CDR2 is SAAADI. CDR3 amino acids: CASRTRAGGSYEQYF. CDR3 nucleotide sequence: TGCGCCAGCAGGACCCGGGCAGGGGGGTCCTACGAGCAGTACTTC.

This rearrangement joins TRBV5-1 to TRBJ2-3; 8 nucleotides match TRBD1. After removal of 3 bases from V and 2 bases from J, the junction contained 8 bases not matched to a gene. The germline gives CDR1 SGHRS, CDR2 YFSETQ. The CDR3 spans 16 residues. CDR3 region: CASSYGTGIVTDTQYF. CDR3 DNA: TGCGCCAGCAGCTACGGGACAGGAATTGTCACAGATACGCAGTATTTT.

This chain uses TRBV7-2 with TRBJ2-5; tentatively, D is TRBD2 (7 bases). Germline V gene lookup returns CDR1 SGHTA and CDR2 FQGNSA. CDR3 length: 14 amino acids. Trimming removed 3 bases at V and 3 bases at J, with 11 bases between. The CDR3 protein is CASSFGGPKETQYF. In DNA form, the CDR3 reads TGTGCCAGCAGCTTCGGGGGGCCAAAAGAGACCCAGTACTTC.

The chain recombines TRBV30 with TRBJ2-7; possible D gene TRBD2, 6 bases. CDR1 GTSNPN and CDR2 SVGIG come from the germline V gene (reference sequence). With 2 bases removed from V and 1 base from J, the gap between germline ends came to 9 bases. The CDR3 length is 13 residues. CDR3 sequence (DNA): TGTGCCTGGAGTCGGGGGTTTTCCTACGAGCAGTACTTC. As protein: CAWSRGFSYEQYF.

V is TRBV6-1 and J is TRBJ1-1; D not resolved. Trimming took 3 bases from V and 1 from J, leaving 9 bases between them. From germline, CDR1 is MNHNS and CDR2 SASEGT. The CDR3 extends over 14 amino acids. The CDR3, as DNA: TGTGCCAGCAGTGACCCCGGCGGGAACACTGAAGCTTTCTTT. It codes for CASSDPGGNTEAFF.

The CDR3 here is CASRINTRGEQYF. The CDR3, as DNA: TGTGCCAGCAGAATTAATACCCGAGGGGAGCAGTACTTC. The chain recombines TRBV28 with TRBJ2-7, with TRBD2 as a possible D gene (5 bases). The length of the CDR3 is 13 residues. V shed 6 bases and J shed 7 bases, with 16 bases lying between them. CDR1 and CDR2 from the germline V gene are MDHEN and SYDVKM.

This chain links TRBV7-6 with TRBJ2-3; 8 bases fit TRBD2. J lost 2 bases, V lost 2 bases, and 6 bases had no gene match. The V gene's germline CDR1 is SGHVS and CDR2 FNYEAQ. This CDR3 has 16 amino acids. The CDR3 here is CASSLTSGVNTDTQYF. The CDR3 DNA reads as TGTGCCAGCAGCTTAACTAGCGGAGTAAACACAGATACGCAGTATTTT. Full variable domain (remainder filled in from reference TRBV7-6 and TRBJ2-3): GAGVSQSPRYKVTKRGQDVALRCDPISGHVSLYWYRQALGQGPEFLTYFNYEAQQDKSGLPNDRFSAERPEGSISTLTIQRTEQRDSAMYRCASSLTSGVNTDTQYFGPGTRLTVL.

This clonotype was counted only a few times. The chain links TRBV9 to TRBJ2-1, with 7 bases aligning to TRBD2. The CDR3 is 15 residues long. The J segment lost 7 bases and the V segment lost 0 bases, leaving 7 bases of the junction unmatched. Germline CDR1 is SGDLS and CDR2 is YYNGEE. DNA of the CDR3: TGTGCCAGCAGCGTAGATGCGGGAGTCCGTAATGAGCAGTTCTTC. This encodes CASSVDAGVRNEQFF.

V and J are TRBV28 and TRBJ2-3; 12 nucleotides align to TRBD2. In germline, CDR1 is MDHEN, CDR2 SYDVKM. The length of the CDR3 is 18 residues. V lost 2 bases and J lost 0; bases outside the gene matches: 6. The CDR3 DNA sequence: TGTGCCAGCAGTTTAACTAGCGGGAGGTCATCTAGCACAGATACGCAGTATTTT. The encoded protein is CASSLTSGRSSSTDTQYF.

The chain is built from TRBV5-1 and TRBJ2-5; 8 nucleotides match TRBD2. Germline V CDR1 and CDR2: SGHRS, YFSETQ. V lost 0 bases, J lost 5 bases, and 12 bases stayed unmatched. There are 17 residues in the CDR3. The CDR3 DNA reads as TGCGCCAGCAGCTTGGGCCAAGCGGGGGCGCCGTCGGAGACCCAGTACTTC. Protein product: CASSLGQAGAPSETQYF.